This T cell receptor beta chain was identified in a study of T-cell reconstitution after alpha-beta-depleted transplantation in children. Germline V CDR1 and CDR2: SGDLS, YYNGEE. There are 17 residues in the CDR3. Deletions cut 4 bases from V and 7 bases from J, with 27 bases between. Library preparation (for TCRbeta) was performed with unique molecular identifiers. TCRdb called the PCR reads again in MiXCR, with one record for every CDR3 protein. The sample shows hundreds of thousands of distinct CDR3 sequences, 10% to 15% of them seen only once. This clonotype was counted only a few times. The antigen remains undetermined. The study, taken as a whole, reports: After transplant, at about two months, alpha-beta T cells were reportedly derived from several hundred expanded graft clones. Recipient T cells and thymic progenitors that survived gave rise to the high TCRbeta diversity observed at day 60 in some patients.

The chain carries TRBV9 and TRBJ2-7; D might be TRBD1 or TRBD2, each matching 9 bases. Specimen: PBMCs, mostly from graft donor cells, collected 360 days after TCRalphabeta/CD19-depleted stem cell transplant. The receptor was derived from a male patient younger than 18 who had a stem cell transplant for acute myeloid leukemia, so the T cells may come from the graft donor. The CDR3 protein is CASSTGQGSGAGGEQYF. The CDR3 DNA follows: TGTGCCAGCAGCACCGGACAGGGGAGCGGGGCGGGGGGGGAGCAGTACTTC.